This note documents a single T cell receptor beta chain sequence. Its target antigen remains unknown. It has no much larger one-base neighbor in the sample; base qualities were not kept. The immunoSEQ Assay, a bias-controlled multiplex PCR, was used to amplify TCRbeta CDR3 regions from genomic DNA. The source study handled its data this way. Nucleated cell counts per sample were estimated from amplification of reference gene primers within the assay. To quantify the absolute abundance of each unique TCRbeta CDR3 rearrangement, sequence reads were collapsed and filtered. For each sample, productive Simpson clonality was calculated as the square root of Simpson's diversity index across productive rearrangements. What TCRdb holds here is the immuneACCESS table cut down to in-frame rearrangements. Part of the clones is not present; checked against another copy, under half of the missing clones reflect an unresolved V gene, and the others are unexplained. The D gene and trimming were derived from the DNA, and the V and J assignments and clone size from that table. For this sample there are 240,000 or so clones; roughly 81% appear just once. The ten largest make up around 7.2% of the sample.

These data belong to a study of blood T cell repertoires in COVID-19 (dated by TCRdb to 2020 to 2021). Background on the whole study: The collaborator samples originated in the United States, Italy and Spain and spanned the acute and convalescent phases of COVID-19. Sample metadata almost always included a de-identified subject ID, COVID-19 status, age in years and sex. Deeply sampled blood TCRbeta repertoires from subjects exposed to, actively infected with, or recovered from COVID-19 were included in the dataset. Where available, HLA class I and class II types were taken from metadata supplied by the sample provider and were not determined by assay-based typing. The samples were drawn from the first 160 participants of the ongoing ImmuneRACE study and from 1,254 subjects provided by 6 global collaborators. The repertoires were released in a freely available public database meant as a resource for research on the immune response to SARS-CoV-2. The material from the prospective study consisted of cDNA or gDNA derived from T cells, B-cell-depleted T cells, or PBMCs.

The junction carries 6 bases between V and J, which are trimmed by 1 base and 8 bases respectively. Via the germline V gene (reference sequence), CDR1 is LNHNV and CDR2 YYDKDF. Including cysteine and phenylalanine, the CDR3 has 13 amino acids. Solely the CDR3 DNA is kept, with 39 bases framed from the first base. One collaborating source in Seattle enrolled patients during active infection and followed them longitudinally through the course of disease. Each collaborating institution followed its own protocols to collect whole blood in K2EDTA tubes. Collaborator samples were shipped for TCRbeta analysis as frozen whole blood, isolated PBMCs, or DNA extracted from either sample type. The investigation overall reported the following: The quantity of clinical and demographic metadata differed by source and by participant and was supplied without curation.

The rearrangement joined TRBV15 to TRBJ1-6; matching of 5 bases hints at TRBD1 as the D gene. This receptor was taken from an elderly woman with COVID-19, enrolled during active disease. Sequenced input: peripheral blood. The sequence in DNA is TGTGCCACCAGCAGAGGGGGGGATTCACCCCTCCACTTT. This is translated as CATSRGGDSPLHF.